The 17 T cell receptor beta chains presented below share a single source sample, sequenced in a study of T cells of healthy individuals. TCRdb used MiXCR to reprocess the 5' RACE reads, holding one entry per CDR3 protein. The sample records 95,000 to 100,000 distinct CDR3 sequences, approximately 16% being singletons. These receptors were obtained from a human donor in good health.

This clonotype was seen at least ten times. This chain connects TRBV7-2 to TRBJ2-3; no clear D gene. The CDR3 is made up of 13 amino acids. CDR1 and CDR2 (germline): SGHTA, FQGNSA. Trimming removed 1 base from V and 5 bases from J, with 7 bases in between. CDR3 sequence (DNA): TGTGCCAGCAGCTTAGGATGGAAAGATACGCAGTATTTT. As protein: CASSLGWKDTQYF.

The gene calls are TRBV6-6 and TRBJ2-7, with D maybe TRBD2 (6 bases). The germline V gene encodes CDR1 MNHNY and CDR2 SVGAGI (reference sequence). Trimming removed 2 bases at V and 7 bases at J, with 9 bases between. The CDR3 has 12 amino acids. This chain's CDR3 is CASSYLAQEQYF. Here the CDR3 DNA reads TGTGCCAGCAGTTACCTAGCGCAGGAGCAGTACTTC.

This clonotype was picked up many times. This chain uses TRBV5-4 with TRBJ2-1; TRBD2 aligns across 11 bases. CDR1 is SGHNT, CDR2 YYREEE, per germline (reference sequence). This CDR3 has 15 amino acids. Germline trimming cut 7 bases from V and 5 bases from J; bases unmatched to any gene: 8. This CDR3 reads CASGTSGNLNNEQFF. The CDR3 DNA reads as TGTGCCAGCGGGACTAGCGGCAACTTAAACAATGAGCAGTTCTTC.

The genes are TRBV5-1 and TRBJ1-6; 9 bases match TRBD1. CDR1 is SGHRS, CDR2 YFSETQ, per germline. The ends lost 0 bases at V and 10 bases at J; junction bases unmatched: 11. The CDR3 length is 17 residues. The CDR3, as DNA: TGCGCCAGCAGCTTGGGTCTTTCGGGACAGGGTTCCTCACCCCTCCACTTT. Protein: CASSLGLSGQGSSPLHF.

The count of this clonotype is one. The rearrangement joins TRBV6-2 or TRBV6-3 to TRBJ2-5; TRBD2 agrees at 10 bases. Per the germline V gene, CDR1 is MNHEY and CDR2 is SVGEGT. Trimming at V came to 10 bases and at J to 7 bases, leaving 9 bases not matched to a gene. The CDR3 is 13 residues long. In DNA form, the CDR3 reads TGTGCCACCAGGGGTAGCGGGAGGACGACCCAGTACTTC. Residues: CATRGSGRTTQYF.

In its sample, this clonotype was seen a few times. The rearrangement uses TRBV25-1 and TRBJ2-5; TRBD1 or TRBD2 may be the D gene (5 bases each). Deletions cut 5 bases from V and 4 bases from J, with 17 bases between. The CDR3 sequence is 15 residues long. The germline V gene encodes CDR1 MGHDK and CDR2 SYGVNS. CDR3: CASSRPRGTAETQYF. In nucleotides, the CDR3 is TGTGCCAGCAGTAGGCCGCGAGGGACGGCAGAGACCCAGTACTTC.

The chain joins TRBV5-1 to TRBJ2-5; perhaps TRBD2 as D (5 bases). With 1 base removed from V and 3 bases from J, the gap between germline ends came to 7 bases. Germline-derived CDR1 and CDR2 are SGHRS and YFSETQ. This CDR3 comprises 13 residues. The CDR3 coding sequence is TGCGCCAGCAGCTTGATGAGGGAAGAGACCCAGTACTTC. Translation: CASSLMREETQYF.

To note about this clonotype: Given a much more abundant clone one base away, this may be a read error. The chain carries TRBV6-5 and TRBJ2-7; D gene uncertain. The germline gives CDR1 MNHEY, CDR2 SVGAGI. The V end was cut by 0 bases, the J end by 3 bases, with 6 bases between. CDR3 length: 13 residues. DNA of the CDR3: TGTGCCAGCAGTTACTCGATCAACTACGAGCAGTACTTC. This encodes CASSYSINYEQYF.

This CDR3 is CSASRGGGPYEQYF. The CDR3 DNA reads as TGCAGTGCTAGTCGCGGGGGGGGTCCCTACGAGCAGTACTTC. This rearrangement joins TRBV20-1 to TRBJ2-7; TRBD2 aligns across 9 bases. This CDR3 region has 14 residues. CDR1 and CDR2 (germline): DFQATT, SNEGSKA (reference sequence). The junction had 5 bases not matched to a gene; V was cut back by 3 bases and J by 2 bases.

The chain couples TRBV4-3 to TRBJ2-2; D is possibly TRBD1 or TRBD2 (5 bases each). Trimming took off 2 bases at V and 4 bases at J, with 20 bases between the two ends. CDR3 length equals 18 residues. CDR1 is LGHNA and CDR2 is YSLEER in the germline V gene. CDR3 coding DNA: TGCGCCAGCAGCCAAAAAATCACCTATCAGAGGGGCACCGGGGAGCTGTTTTTT. Translation: CASSQKITYQRGTGELFF.

This clonotype appeared many times. V is TRBV29-1 and J is TRBJ1-5; 8 bases are shared with TRBD1. This CDR3 is 14 amino acids long. V lost 6 bases, J lost 2 bases, and 6 bases stayed unmatched. Germline CDR1 reads SQVTM; CDR2 reads ANQGSEA. The CDR3, as DNA: TGCAGCGTGAAAGGACAGGGTGGCAATCAGCCCCAGCATTTT. This encodes CSVKGQGGNQPQHF.

This chain connects TRBV7-9 to TRBJ2-7; D uncertain. This CDR3 has 14 amino acids. Between the trimmed V and J ends, which lost 5 bases and 0 bases, there was a span of 11 bases. Per the germline V gene, CDR1 is SEHNR and CDR2 is FQNEAQ (reference sequence). The CDR3 is CASSPLRSSYEQYF. In DNA form, the CDR3 reads TGTGCCAGCAGCCCTCTACGGAGCTCCTACGAGCAGTACTTC.

This chain uses TRBV4-1 with TRBJ1-2, with TRBD1 identical over 8 bases. The CDR3 length is 14 residues. Germline V gives CDR1 MGHRA, CDR2 YSYEKL. Losses at the gene ends were 2 bases for V and 8 bases for J; bases not matched to a gene: 7. This CDR3 is CASSQQGALTGYTF. The CDR3 DNA sequence: TGCGCCAGCAGCCAACAGGGGGCGCTTACAGGCTACACCTTC.

This clonotype was counted many times. V usage is TRBV7-2 and J usage is TRBJ1-5; no firm D call. V lost 3 bases and J lost 5, with 8 bases in between. Germline lookup yields CDR1 SGHTA and CDR2 FQGNSA. The CDR3 totals 13 residues. CDR3 amino acids: CASSFLGDQPQHF. CDR3 nucleotides: TGTGCCAGCAGCTTTTTAGGAGATCAGCCCCAGCATTTT.

This clonotype was observed at least ten times. The rearrangement links TRBV5-5 to TRBJ1-1; D gene uncertain. Trimming pared 0 bases from V and 10 bases from J, leaving 16 bases between. Per germline, CDR1 SGHKS and CDR2 YYEKEE (reference sequence). The CDR3 totals 14 residues. CDR3 region: CASSLDPGWLLAFF. For the CDR3, the DNA is TGTGCCAGCAGCTTGGATCCGGGCTGGTTGCTAGCTTTCTTT.

There are a few counts of this clonotype. This chain joins TRBV20-1 and TRBJ1-6, with D maybe TRBD1 (5 bases). Germline CDR1 is DFQATT and CDR2 is SNEGSKA (reference sequence). The CDR3 sequence is 16 residues long. Trimming cost V 5 bases and J 1 base, with 15 bases left between them. CDR3 sequence (DNA): TGCAGTGCTGGCCCCAGGGAATGGTCCTATAATTCACCCCTCCACTTT. This gives the protein CSAGPREWSYNSPLHF.

The rearrangement links TRBV7-8 to TRBJ1-1; the D is unclear. CDR3 length: 14 amino acids. Germline values: CDR1 SGHVS, CDR2 FQNEAQ. Trimming took 0 bases from V and 4 from J, leaving 9 bases between them. In DNA form, the CDR3 reads TGTGCCAGCAGCTTAGCAGGGAAAGGCACTGAAGCTTTCTTT. Translation gives CASSLAGKGTEAFF. Full variable domain (missing parts from reference TRBV7-8 and TRBJ1-1): GAGVSQSPRYKVAKRGQDVALRCDPISGHVSLFWYQQALGQGPEFLTYFQNEAQLDKSGLPSDRFFAERPEGSVSTLKIQRTQQEDSAVYLCASSLAGKGTEAFFGQGTRLTVV.